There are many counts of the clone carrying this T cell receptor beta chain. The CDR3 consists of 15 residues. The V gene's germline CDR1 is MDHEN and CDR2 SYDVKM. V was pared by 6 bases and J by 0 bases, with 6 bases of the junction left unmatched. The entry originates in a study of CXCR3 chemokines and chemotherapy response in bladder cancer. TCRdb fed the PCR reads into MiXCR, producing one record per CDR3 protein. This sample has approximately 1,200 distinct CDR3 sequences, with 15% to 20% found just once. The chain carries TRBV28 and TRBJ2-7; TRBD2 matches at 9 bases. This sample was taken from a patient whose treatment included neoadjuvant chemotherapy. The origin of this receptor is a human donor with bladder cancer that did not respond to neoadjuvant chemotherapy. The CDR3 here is CASSWAGGPSYEQYF. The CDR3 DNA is TGTGCCAGCAGCTGGGCGGGAGGGCCCTCCTACGAGCAGTACTTC.